This T cell receptor beta chain comes out of a study of T cell repertoires in cytomegalovirus infection. Across the whole study: Peptides in the study included HLA-C-restricted and HLA-B-restricted CMV epitopes. A matching HLA type, together with CMV infection, was signaled by public TCR beta signatures. Findings of the study overall: HLA-C-restricted CMV clonotypes gave the most frequent clonotype in two of eight donors.

Remarks on this clonotype: Antigen: not known.

The CDR3 loop spans 13 amino acids. The ends were cut back, 5 bases at V and 4 bases at J, with 9 bases in the middle. CDR1 is SGHTA, CDR2 FQGTGA, per germline. TCRdb re-derived calls from the reads in MiXCR, one entry per CDR3 protein. This sample has about 52,000 distinct CDR3 sequences, with roughly a fifth found just once. The chain employs TRBV7-3 and TRBJ1-5; D not certain. The TCR originated in a human donor in good health (CMV status not recorded). Some clones in this sample may be carry-over from other donors' samples. The specimen was CD8+ T cells from cultured PBMCs, collected from culture after CMV antigen stimulation. The CDR3 DNA is TGTGCCAGCAGCCTCTCCACGAATCAGCCCCAGCATTTT. It specifies CASSLSTNQPQHF.